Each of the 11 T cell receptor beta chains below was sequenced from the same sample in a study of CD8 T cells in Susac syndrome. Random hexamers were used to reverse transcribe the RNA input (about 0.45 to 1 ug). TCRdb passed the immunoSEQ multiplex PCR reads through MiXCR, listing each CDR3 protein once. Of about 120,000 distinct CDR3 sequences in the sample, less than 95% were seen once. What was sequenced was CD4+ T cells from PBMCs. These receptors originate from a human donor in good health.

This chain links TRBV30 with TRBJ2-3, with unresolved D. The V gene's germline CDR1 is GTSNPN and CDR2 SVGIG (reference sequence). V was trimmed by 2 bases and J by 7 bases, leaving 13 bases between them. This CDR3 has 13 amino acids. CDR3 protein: CAWSPTEINTQYF. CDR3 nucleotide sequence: TGTGCCTGGAGTCCGACGGAAATAAATACGCAGTATTTT.

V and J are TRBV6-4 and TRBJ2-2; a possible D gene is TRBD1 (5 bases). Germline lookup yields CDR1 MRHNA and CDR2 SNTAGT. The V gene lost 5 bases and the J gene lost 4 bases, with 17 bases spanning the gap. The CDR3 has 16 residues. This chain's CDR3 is CASSPPSREGTGELFF. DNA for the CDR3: TGTGCCAGCAGTCCTCCCAGCAGGGAAGGCACCGGGGAGCTGTTTTTT.

DNA for the CDR3: TGCAGTGCTAGAGCCGGGACAGGGCCTTATGGCTACACCTTC. Translating gives CSARAGTGPYGYTF. The V gene is TRBV20-1, the J gene TRBJ1-2; the match to TRBD1 covers 9 bases. Germline V gives CDR1 DFQATT, CDR2 SNEGSKA (reference sequence). J was trimmed by 5 bases and V by 1 base; bases with no gene match: 5. The CDR3 contains 14 residues.

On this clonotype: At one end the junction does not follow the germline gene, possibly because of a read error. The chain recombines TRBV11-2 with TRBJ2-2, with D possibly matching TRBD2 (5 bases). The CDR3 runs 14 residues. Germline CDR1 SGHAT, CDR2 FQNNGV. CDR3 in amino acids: CASSLESGIGELFF. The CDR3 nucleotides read TGTGCCAGCAGCTTAGAGAGTGGGATCGGGGAGCTATTTTTT. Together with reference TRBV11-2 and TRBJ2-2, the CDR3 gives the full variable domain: EAGVAQSPRYKIIEKRQSVAFWCNPISGHATLYWYQQILGQGPKLLIQFQNNGVVDDSQLPKDRFSAERLKGVDSTLKIQPAKLEDSAVYLCASSLESGIGELFFGEGSRLTVL.

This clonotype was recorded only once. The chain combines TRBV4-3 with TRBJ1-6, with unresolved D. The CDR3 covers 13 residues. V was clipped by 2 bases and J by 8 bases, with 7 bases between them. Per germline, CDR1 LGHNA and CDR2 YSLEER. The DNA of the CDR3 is TGCGCCAGCAGCCAACACCCTGATTCACCCCTCCACTTT. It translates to CASSQHPDSPLHF.

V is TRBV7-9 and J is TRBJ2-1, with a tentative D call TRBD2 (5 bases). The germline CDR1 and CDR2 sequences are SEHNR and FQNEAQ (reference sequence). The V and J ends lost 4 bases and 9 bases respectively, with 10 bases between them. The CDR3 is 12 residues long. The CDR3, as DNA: TGTGCCAGCAGCTCGTTAACTAGTGAGCAGTTCTTC. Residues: CASSSLTSEQFF.

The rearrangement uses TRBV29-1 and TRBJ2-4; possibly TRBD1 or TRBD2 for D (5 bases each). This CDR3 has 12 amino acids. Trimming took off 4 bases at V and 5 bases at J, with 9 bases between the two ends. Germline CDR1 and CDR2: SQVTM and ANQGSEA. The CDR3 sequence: CSVGPGQNIQYF. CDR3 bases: TGCAGCGTTGGGCCGGGGCAAAACATTCAGTACTTC.

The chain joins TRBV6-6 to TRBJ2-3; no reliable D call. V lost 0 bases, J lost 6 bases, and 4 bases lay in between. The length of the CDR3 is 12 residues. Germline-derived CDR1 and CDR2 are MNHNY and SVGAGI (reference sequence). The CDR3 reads CASSYSGDTQYF. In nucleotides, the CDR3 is TGTGCCAGCAGTTACTCTGGGGATACGCAGTATTTT.

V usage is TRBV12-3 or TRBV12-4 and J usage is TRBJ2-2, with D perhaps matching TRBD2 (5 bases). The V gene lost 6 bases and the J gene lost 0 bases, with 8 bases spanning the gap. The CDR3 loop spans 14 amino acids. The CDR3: CASRLGANTGELFF. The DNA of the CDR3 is TGTGCCAGCAGACTGGGAGCGAACACCGGGGAGCTGTTTTTT.

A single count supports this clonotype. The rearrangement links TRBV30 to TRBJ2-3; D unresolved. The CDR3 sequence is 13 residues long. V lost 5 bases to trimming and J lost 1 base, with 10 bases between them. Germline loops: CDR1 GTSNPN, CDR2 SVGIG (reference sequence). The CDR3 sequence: CAWSAHRTDTQYF. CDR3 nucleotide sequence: TGTGCCTGGTCGGCCCACCGCACAGATACGCAGTATTTT. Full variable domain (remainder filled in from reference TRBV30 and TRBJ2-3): SQTIHQWPATLVQPVGSPLSLECTVEGTSNPNLYWYRQAAGRGLQLLFYSVGIGQISSEVPQNLSASRPQDRQFILSSKKLLLSDSGFYLCAWSAHRTDTQYFGPGTRLTVL.

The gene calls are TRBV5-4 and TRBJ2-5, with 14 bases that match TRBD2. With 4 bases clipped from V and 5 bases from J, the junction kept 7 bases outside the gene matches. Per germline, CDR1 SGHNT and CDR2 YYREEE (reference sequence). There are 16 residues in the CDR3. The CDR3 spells CASSTGLAGGSETQYF. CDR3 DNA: TGTGCCAGCAGCACAGGACTAGCGGGAGGAAGCGAGACCCAGTACTTC.